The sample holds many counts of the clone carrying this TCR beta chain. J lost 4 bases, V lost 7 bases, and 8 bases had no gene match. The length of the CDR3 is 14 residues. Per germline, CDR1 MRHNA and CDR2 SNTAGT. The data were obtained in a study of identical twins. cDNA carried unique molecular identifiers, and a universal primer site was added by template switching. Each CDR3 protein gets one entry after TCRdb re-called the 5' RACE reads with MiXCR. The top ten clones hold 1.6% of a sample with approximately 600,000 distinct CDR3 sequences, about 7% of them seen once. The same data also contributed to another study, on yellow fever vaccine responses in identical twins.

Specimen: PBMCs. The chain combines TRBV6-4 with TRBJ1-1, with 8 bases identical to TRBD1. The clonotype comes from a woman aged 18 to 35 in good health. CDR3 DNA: TGTGCCAGCACAGAGACAGGGGTGAGCACTGAAGCTTTCTTT. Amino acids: CASTETGVSTEAFF.